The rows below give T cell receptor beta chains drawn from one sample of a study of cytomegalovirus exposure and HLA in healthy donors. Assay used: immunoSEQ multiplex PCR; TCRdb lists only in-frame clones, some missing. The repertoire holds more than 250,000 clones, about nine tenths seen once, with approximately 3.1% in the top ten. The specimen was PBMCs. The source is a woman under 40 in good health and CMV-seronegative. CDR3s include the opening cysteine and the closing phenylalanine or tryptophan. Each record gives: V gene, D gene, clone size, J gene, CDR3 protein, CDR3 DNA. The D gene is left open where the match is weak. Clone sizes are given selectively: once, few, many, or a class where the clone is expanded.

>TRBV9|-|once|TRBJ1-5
CASSPGGGQPQHF
TGTGCCAGCAGCCCTGGGGGGGGGCAGCCCCAGCATTTT
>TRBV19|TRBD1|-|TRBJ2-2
CASSIGAGQGKTGELFF
TGTGCCAGTAGTATAGGGGCGGGACAGGGGAAAACCGGGGAGCTGTTTTTT
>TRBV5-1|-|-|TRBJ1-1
CASSLNEGYTEAFF
TGCGCCAGCAGCTTGAATGAGGGGTACACTGAAGCTTTCTTT
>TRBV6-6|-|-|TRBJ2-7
CASSYGGAGNEQYF
TGTGCCAGCAGTTACGGGGGGGCTGGGAACGAGCAGTACTTC
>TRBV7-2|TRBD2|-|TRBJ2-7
CASSNQGLARPEQYF
TGTGCCAGCAGCAACCAGGGACTAGCCCGGCCCGAGCAGTACTTC
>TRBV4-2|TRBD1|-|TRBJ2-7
CASSLQSTGQGFSYEQYF
TGTGCCAGCAGCCTACAGTCCACTGGACAGGGCTTCTCCTACGAGCAGTACTTC
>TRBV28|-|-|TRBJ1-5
CASSLSYSGSNQPQHF
TGTGCCAGCAGTTTATCATATTCAGGGTCTAATCAGCCCCAGCATTTT
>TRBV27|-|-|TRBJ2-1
CASSWSGNYNEQFF
TGTGCCAGCAGTTGGTCGGGGAACTACAATGAGCAGTTCTTC
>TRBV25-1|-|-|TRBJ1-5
CATGGADSNQPQHF
TGTGCGACCGGGGGGGCTGACAGCAATCAGCCCCAGCATTTT
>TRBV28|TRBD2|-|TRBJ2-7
CASSLGGPTSGHYEQYF
TGTGCCAGCAGCCTCGGGGGGCCGACTAGCGGACACTACGAGCAGTACTTC
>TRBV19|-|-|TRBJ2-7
CASSPGGTAAYEQYF
TGTGCCAGTAGTCCCGGAGGGACAGCCGCCTACGAGCAGTACTTC
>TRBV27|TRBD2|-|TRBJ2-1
CASSFAPGLAGEGPHNEQFF
TGTGCCAGCAGTTTTGCCCCGGGACTAGCGGGAGAAGGTCCACACAATGAGCAGTTCTTC
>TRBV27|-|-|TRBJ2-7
CASRGHRYSYEQYF
TGTGCCAGCAGGGGTCACCGATACTCCTACGAGCAGTACTTC
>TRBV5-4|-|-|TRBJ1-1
CASSWRRGTNTEAFF
TGTGCCAGCAGCTGGCGACGGGGGACGAACACTGAAGCTTTCTTT
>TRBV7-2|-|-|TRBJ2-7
CASSFRGEEQYF
TGTGCCAGCAGCTTTCGGGGTGAAGAGCAGTACTTC
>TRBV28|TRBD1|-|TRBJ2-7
CASTPPQGANEQYF
TGTGCCAGCACCCCACCACAGGGGGCGAACGAGCAGTACTTC
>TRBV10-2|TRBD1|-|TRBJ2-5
CASSDTGALETQYF
TGCGCCAGCAGTGACACAGGGGCTCTGGAGACCCAGTACTTC
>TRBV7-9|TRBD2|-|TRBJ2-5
CASSVLSGRMGLETQYF
TGTGCCAGCAGCGTACTCAGCGGGAGGATGGGTTTAGAGACCCAGTACTTC
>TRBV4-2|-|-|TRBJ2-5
CASSQGSWETQYF
TGTGCCAGCAGCCAAGGGTCATGGGAGACCCAGTACTTC
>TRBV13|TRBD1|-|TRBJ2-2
CASSLADRDTGELFF
TGTGCCAGCAGCTTGGCGGACAGGGACACCGGGGAGCTGTTTTTT
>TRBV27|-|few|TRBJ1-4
CASSLSPAGEKLFF
TGTGCCAGCAGTTTGTCTCCGGCCGGTGAAAAACTGTTTTTT
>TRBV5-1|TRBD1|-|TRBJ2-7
CASSFGTGGTYEQYF
TGCGCCAGCAGCTTCGGGACAGGGGGGACCTACGAGCAGTACTTC
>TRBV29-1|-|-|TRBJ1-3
CSVVSGPGNTIYF
TGCAGCGTTGTGTCAGGGCCTGGAAACACCATATATTTT
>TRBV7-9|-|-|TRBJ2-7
CASSGTQGTYEQYF
TGTGCCAGCAGCGGAACCCAGGGGACCTACGAGCAGTACTTC
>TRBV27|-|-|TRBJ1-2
CASRNTGTQLIYGYTF
TGTGCCAGCCGGAACACCGGGACACAGTTAATCTATGGCTACACCTTC
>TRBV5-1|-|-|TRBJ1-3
CASSLMTGSGNTIYF
TGCGCCAGCAGCTTGATGACAGGTAGTGGAAACACCATATATTTT
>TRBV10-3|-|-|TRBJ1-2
CASTGGQRRVGYTF
TGTGCCAGCACCGGAGGACAGCGAAGGGTCGGCTACACCTTC
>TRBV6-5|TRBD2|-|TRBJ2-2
CASRIPGLEGGELFF
TGTGCCAGCAGGATCCCGGGACTAGAGGGCGGGGAGCTGTTTTTT
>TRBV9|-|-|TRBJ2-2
CASSVVPAGNTGELFF
TGTGCCAGCAGCGTAGTTCCAGCGGGCAACACCGGGGAGCTGTTTTTT
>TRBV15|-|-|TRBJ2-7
CATSRVGSSYEQYF
TGTGCCACCAGCAGAGTGGGTTCTTCCTACGAGCAGTACTTC
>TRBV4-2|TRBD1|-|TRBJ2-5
CASSQAGTEEETQYF
TGTGCCAGCAGCCAAGCCGGGACAGAAGAGGAGACCCAGTACTTC
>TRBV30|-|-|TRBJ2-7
CAWEETGKRWIYEQYF
TGTGCCTGGGAGGAGACAGGAAAAAGGTGGATCTACGAGCAGTACTTC
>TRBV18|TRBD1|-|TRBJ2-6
CASSSGQGNPGANVLTF
TGTGCCAGCTCCTCGGGACAGGGCAACCCTGGGGCCAACGTCCTGACTTTC
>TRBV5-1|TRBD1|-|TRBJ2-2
CASSLSGTGGTGELFF
TGCGCCAGCAGCTTATCCGGGACAGGGGGCACCGGGGAGCTGTTTTTT
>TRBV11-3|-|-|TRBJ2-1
CASSLNPHFTGGHNEQFF
TGTGCCAGCAGCTTAAATCCCCATTTTACCGGGGGACACAATGAGCAGTTCTTC
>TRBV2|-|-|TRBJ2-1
CAGRGLGLSDSYNEQFF
TGTGCCGGGCGGGGGCTGGGACTTTCAGACTCCTACAATGAGCAGTTCTTC
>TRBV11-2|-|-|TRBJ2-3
CASSLDPRGSPGDTQYF
TGTGCCAGCAGCTTAGATCCGCGAGGGAGTCCCGGGGATACGCAGTATTTT
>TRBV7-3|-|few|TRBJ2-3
CASSPTGEGDTQYF
TGTGCCAGCAGCCCGACAGGGGAGGGTGATACGCAGTATTTT
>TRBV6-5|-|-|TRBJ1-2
CASSYGEFYGYTF
TGTGCCAGCAGTTACGGAGAATTCTATGGCTACACCTTC
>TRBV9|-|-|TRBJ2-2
CASSVGAGINTGELFF
TGTGCCAGCAGCGTCGGGGCGGGAATCAACACCGGGGAGCTGTTTTTT
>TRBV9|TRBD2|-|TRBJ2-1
CASSSPGLASNEQFF
TGTGCCAGCAGCTCCCCGGGACTAGCTTCGAATGAGCAGTTCTTC
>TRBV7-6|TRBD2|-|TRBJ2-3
CASMLISGSSADTQYF
TGTGCCAGCATGCTCATTAGCGGGAGTAGCGCCGATACGCAGTATTTT
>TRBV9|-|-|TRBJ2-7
CASSAIPVGGRDEQYF
TGTGCCAGCAGCGCTATCCCAGTGGGAGGACGAGACGAGCAGTACTTC
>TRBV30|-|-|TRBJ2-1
CAWRSRQVVYNEQFF
TGTGCCTGGAGAAGTAGACAGGTGGTCTACAATGAGCAGTTCTTC
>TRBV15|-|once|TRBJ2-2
CATSRPGWYDTGELFF
TGTGCCACCAGCAGACCTGGGTGGTATGACACCGGGGAGCTGTTTTTT
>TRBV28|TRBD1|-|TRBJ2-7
CASGTAGWEQYF
TGTGCCAGCGGGACAGCAGGGTGGGAGCAGTACTTC
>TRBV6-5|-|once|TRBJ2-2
CATGRGGSAGELFF
TGTGCCACCGGTAGGGGCGGAAGCGCCGGGGAGCTGTTTTTT
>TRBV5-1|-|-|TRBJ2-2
CASSPTGELFF
TGCGCCAGCAGCCCCACCGGGGAGCTGTTTTTT
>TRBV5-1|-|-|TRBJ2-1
CASSLWQQGDNEQFF
TGCGCCAGCAGCTTGTGGCAGCAAGGGGACAATGAGCAGTTCTTC
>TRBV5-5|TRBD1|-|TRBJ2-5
CASSLEQGALETQYF
TGTGCCAGCAGCTTGGAACAGGGGGCCCTGGAGACCCAGTACTTC
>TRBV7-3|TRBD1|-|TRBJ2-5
CASSLLGGSAETQYF
TGTGCCAGCAGCTTATTAGGGGGCTCTGCGGAGACCCAGTACTTC
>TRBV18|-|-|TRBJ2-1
CASSSKVYNEQFF
TGTGCCAGCTCATCGAAGGTTTACAATGAGCAGTTCTTC